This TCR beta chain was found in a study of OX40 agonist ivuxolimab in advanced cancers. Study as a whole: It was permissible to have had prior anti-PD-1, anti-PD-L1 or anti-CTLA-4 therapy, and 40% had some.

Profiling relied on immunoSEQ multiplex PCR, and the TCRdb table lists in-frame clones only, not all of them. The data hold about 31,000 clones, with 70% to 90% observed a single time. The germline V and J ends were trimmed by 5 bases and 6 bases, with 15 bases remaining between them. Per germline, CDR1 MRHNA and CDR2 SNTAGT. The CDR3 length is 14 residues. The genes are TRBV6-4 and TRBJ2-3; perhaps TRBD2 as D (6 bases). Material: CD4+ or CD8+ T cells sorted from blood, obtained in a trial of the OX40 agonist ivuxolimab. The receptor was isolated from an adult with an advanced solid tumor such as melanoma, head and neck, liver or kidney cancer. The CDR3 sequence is CASSSGLASDTQYF. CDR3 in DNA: TGTGCCAGCAGTTCGGGGCTAGCGTCTGATACGCAGTATTTT.